The 6 T cell receptor beta chains reported below all come from one sample, sequenced in a study of shared clonotypes between healthy human individuals. Profiling relied on immunoSEQ multiplex PCR, and the TCRdb table lists in-frame clones only, not all of them. Of under 1,100,000 clones listed, 70% to 80% are singletons. The source material was memory CD4+ T cells from PBMCs. Documented subset: CD45RA-negative fraction. These receptors originate from a man aged 18-30 years in good health. Some clones in this sample may be carry-over from other donors' samples.

The chain carries TRBV7-2 and TRBJ2-3, with 13 bases aligning to TRBD2. CDR1 SGHTA and CDR2 FQGNSA come from the germline V gene. J was trimmed by 6 bases and V by 4 bases; bases with no gene match: 13. This CDR3 contains 18 residues. The CDR3 nucleotides read TGTGCCAGCAGCTACGGTCACGGAGGACTAGCGGGAGCCGATACGCAGTATTTT. It is translated as CASSYGHGGLAGADTQYF.

The table lists this clone with many counts. J is TRBJ2-5 and V is TRBV4-3, with D possibly TRBD2 on 5 matching bases. The CDR3 length is 12 residues. With 4 bases removed from V and 5 bases from J, the gap between germline ends came to 8 bases. CDR1 is LGHNA and CDR2 is YSLEER in the germline V gene. As DNA, the CDR3 is TGCGCCAGCAGCCGAACGGGGGAGACCCAGTACTTC. This sequence encodes CASSRTGETQYF.

The chain links TRBV11-2 to TRBJ2-7, with 8 bases lining up with TRBD2. The V gene end was trimmed by 5 bases and the J gene end by 3 bases; junction bases not matched to a gene: 12. Germline lookup yields CDR1 SGHAT and CDR2 FQNNGV. The length of the CDR3 is 16 residues. CDR3 DNA sequence: TGTGCCAGCAGCCCCACGCAGCGGGAGTTTCTCTACGAGCAGTACTTC. This gives the protein CASSPTQREFLYEQYF.

This chain joins TRBV28 and TRBJ2-7; no clear D gene. The germline V gene encodes CDR1 MDHEN and CDR2 SYDVKM. Deletions cut 3 bases from V and 2 bases from J, with 8 bases between. CDR3 length: 13 amino acids. CDR3 coding DNA: TGTGCCAGCAGTTTGATCAGGACCTACGAGCAGTACTTC. This gives the protein CASSLIRTYEQYF.

Note on this clone: The limits of the CDR3 on the DNA are not certain, so only TCRdb's listed CDR3 is given. This chain links TRBV28 with TRBJ2-7; TRBD1, as called in the table, went unchecked against the DNA. The germline V gene has CDR1 MDHEN and CDR2 SYDVKM. Inclusive of both ends, the CDR3 amounts to 16 amino acids. The chain's CDR3 is CASSSSTGHFSYEQYF.

The chain has TRBV18 and TRBJ1-4; 12 bases agree with TRBD1. With 2 bases clipped from V and 4 bases from J, the junction kept 5 bases outside the gene matches. This CDR3 is built from 17 residues. Germline V gene lookup returns CDR1 KGHSH and CDR2 LQKENI. The CDR3: CASSPGTGGLGNEKLFF. CDR3 nucleotide sequence: TGTGCCAGCTCACCAGGGACAGGGGGCCTCGGTAATGAAAAACTGTTTTTT. The full variable domain, with the rest looked up from reference TRBV18 and TRBJ1-4, is NAGVMQNPRHLVRRRGQEARLRCSPMKGHSHVYWYRQLPEEGLKFMVYLQKENIIDESGMPKERFSAEFPKEGPSILRIQQVVRGDSAAYFCASSPGTGGLGNEKLFFGSGTQLSVL.